A selection of T cell receptor beta chains follows, all from one sample in a study of beta chain features in type 1 diabetes. The repertoire was sequenced with immunoSEQ multiplex PCR; TCRdb's copy has only in-frame clones and lacks some. The sample gives approximately 150,000 clones, approximately 62% of which show up once; around 0.096% is in the top ten. The sequencing input was naive CD4+ T cells from blood. The receptors come from a man younger than 40 with type 1 diabetes. CDR3s include the opening cysteine and the closing phenylalanine or tryptophan. D genes are given only for firm matches. The listing skips clone size in some rows; elsewhere it reads once, few, many or a size class.

d_call: TRBD1; clone_size: NA; v_call: TRBV28; j_call: TRBJ2-7; cdr3_aa: CASDSGGWYEQYF; cdr3_nt: TGTGCCAGTGACTCAGGGGGCTGGTACGAGCAGTACTTC
d_call: NA; clone_size: NA; v_call: TRBV7-2; j_call: TRBJ2-7; cdr3_aa: CASSLVGYEQYF; cdr3_nt: TGTGCCAGCAGCTTAGTGGGGTACGAGCAGTACTTC
d_call: NA; clone_size: NA; v_call: TRBV30; j_call: TRBJ2-6; cdr3_aa: CAWSRVASGANVLTF; cdr3_nt: TGTGCCTGGAGTAGAGTAGCCTCTGGGGCCAACGTCCTGACTTTC
d_call: TRBD1; clone_size: NA; v_call: TRBV9; j_call: TRBJ1-6; cdr3_aa: CASSSPRTGGYYSPLHF; cdr3_nt: TGTGCCAGCAGCTCCCCGAGGACAGGGGGATACTATTCACCCCTCCACTTT
d_call: TRBD2; clone_size: NA; v_call: TRBV4-3; j_call: TRBJ2-1; cdr3_aa: CASSHLGRGYEQFF; cdr3_nt: TGCGCCAGCAGCCACCTGGGGCGGGGGTATGAGCAGTTCTTC
d_call: TRBD1; clone_size: NA; v_call: TRBV14; j_call: TRBJ1-1; cdr3_aa: CASSQIDRGYSFF; cdr3_nt: TGTGCCAGCAGCCAAATTGACAGGGGGTATTCTTTCTTT
d_call: NA; clone_size: NA; v_call: TRBV5-1; j_call: TRBJ2-7; cdr3_aa: CASSREKYEQYF; cdr3_nt: TGCGCCAGCTCCCGGGAGAAATACGAGCAGTACTTC
d_call: TRBD1; clone_size: few; v_call: TRBV30; j_call: TRBJ1-4; cdr3_aa: CALTGGTNEKLFF; cdr3_nt: TGTGCTTTGACAGGGGGAACTAATGAAAAACTGTTTTTT
d_call: NA; clone_size: few; v_call: TRBV25-1; j_call: TRBJ2-3; cdr3_aa: CASSAPGPVTDTQYF; cdr3_nt: TGTGCCAGCAGTGCACCGGGACCGGTCACAGATACGCAGTATTTT
d_call: TRBD1; clone_size: NA; v_call: TRBV29-1; j_call: TRBJ2-2; cdr3_aa: CSVPLRQGASDTGELFF; cdr3_nt: TGCAGCGTCCCCCTTAGGCAGGGGGCTTCAGACACCGGGGAGCTGTTTTTT
d_call: TRBD2; clone_size: NA; v_call: TRBV29-1; j_call: TRBJ2-3; cdr3_aa: CSVQGLASGGTDTQYF; cdr3_nt: TGCAGCGTTCAAGGGCTGGCTAGCGGGGGGACAGATACGCAGTATTTT
d_call: NA; clone_size: few; v_call: TRBV27; j_call: TRBJ2-3; cdr3_aa: CASSETAGSYTDTQYF; cdr3_nt: TGTGCCAGCAGTGAAACGGCGGGGTCTTACACAGATACGCAGTATTTT
d_call: TRBD1; clone_size: NA; v_call: TRBV5-6; j_call: TRBJ1-1; cdr3_aa: CASSLMTGSAFF; cdr3_nt: TGTGCCAGCAGCTTGATGACAGGGTCGGCTTTCTTT
d_call: NA; clone_size: NA; v_call: TRBV18; j_call: TRBJ2-1; cdr3_aa: CASSPGQYSYNEQFF; cdr3_nt: TGTGCCAGCTCACCTGGGCAATACTCCTACAATGAGCAGTTCTTC
d_call: NA; clone_size: NA; v_call: TRBV30; j_call: TRBJ1-1; cdr3_aa: CAWSVRVKGFTEAFF; cdr3_nt: TGTGCCTGGAGTGTAAGGGTTAAGGGGTTCACTGAAGCTTTCTTT
d_call: TRBD1; clone_size: NA; v_call: TRBV14; j_call: TRBJ1-1; cdr3_aa: CASSQDWGVGTANTEAFF; cdr3_nt: TGTGCCAGCAGCCAAGATTGGGGCGTGGGGACAGCGAACACTGAAGCTTTCTTT
d_call: NA; clone_size: NA; v_call: TRBV9; j_call: TRBJ1-2; cdr3_aa: CASSKDTTYGYTF; cdr3_nt: TGTGCCAGCAGCAAGGACACGACCTATGGCTACACCTTC
d_call: NA; clone_size: NA; v_call: TRBV14; j_call: TRBJ1-2; cdr3_aa: CASSQTGYYGYTF; cdr3_nt: TGTGCCAGCAGCCAAACAGGGTACTATGGCTACACCTTC
d_call: NA; clone_size: NA; v_call: TRBV30; j_call: TRBJ1-4; cdr3_aa: CAWSLQEKLFF; cdr3_nt: TGTGCCTGGAGTCTCCAGGAAAAACTGTTTTTT
d_call: TRBD1; clone_size: NA; v_call: TRBV29-1; j_call: TRBJ2-5; cdr3_aa: CSAGQGANWETQYF; cdr3_nt: TGCAGCGCGGGACAGGGGGCTAATTGGGAGACCCAGTACTTC
d_call: NA; clone_size: NA; v_call: TRBV10-3; j_call: TRBJ2-1; cdr3_aa: CAITSSWSTGNEQFF; cdr3_nt: TGTGCCATCACCTCCTCGTGGTCCACCGGCAATGAGCAGTTCTTC
d_call: NA; clone_size: NA; v_call: TRBV5-4; j_call: TRBJ1-1; cdr3_aa: CASSLGGPTPNTEAFF; cdr3_nt: TGTGCCAGCAGCTTGGGAGGGCCAACGCCAAACACTGAAGCTTTCTTT
d_call: NA; clone_size: NA; v_call: TRBV2; j_call: TRBJ2-3; cdr3_aa: CASSDSSTDTQYF; cdr3_nt: TGTGCCAGCAGTGATAGTAGTACAGATACGCAGTATTTT
d_call: NA; clone_size: NA; v_call: TRBV14; j_call: TRBJ2-7; cdr3_aa: CASSQRMDSGEQYF; cdr3_nt: TGTGCCAGCAGCCAACGAATGGACTCCGGGGAGCAGTACTTC
d_call: TRBD1; clone_size: NA; v_call: TRBV6-5; j_call: TRBJ1-2; cdr3_aa: CASSNRDSYGYTF; cdr3_nt: TGTGCCAGCAGTAATAGGGACAGCTATGGCTACACCTTC
d_call: NA; clone_size: NA; v_call: TRBV30; j_call: TRBJ2-7; cdr3_aa: CAWSVSGSTYEQYF; cdr3_nt: TGTGCCTGGAGTGTATCCGGCTCTACCTACGAGCAGTACTTC
d_call: NA; clone_size: NA; v_call: TRBV18; j_call: TRBJ2-5; cdr3_aa: CASSLSAETQYF; cdr3_nt: TGTGCCAGCTCACTTAGCGCGGAGACCCAGTACTTC
d_call: TRBD2; clone_size: NA; v_call: TRBV6-5; j_call: TRBJ2-1; cdr3_aa: CASSYGLAEFNEQFF; cdr3_nt: TGTGCCAGCAGCTACGGACTAGCTGAGTTCAATGAGCAGTTCTTC
d_call: NA; clone_size: NA; v_call: TRBV7-7; j_call: TRBJ2-3; cdr3_aa: CASSLVEGADTQYF; cdr3_nt: TGTGCTAGCAGCTTAGTCGAGGGCGCAGATACGCAGTATTTT
d_call: TRBD2; clone_size: NA; v_call: TRBV7-2; j_call: TRBJ2-1; cdr3_aa: CASSAATSSLGEQFF; cdr3_nt: TGTGCCAGCAGCGCGGCGACTAGCTCCCTAGGGGAGCAGTTCTTC
d_call: NA; clone_size: NA; v_call: TRBV6-5; j_call: TRBJ2-4; cdr3_aa: CASSERDGNIQYF; cdr3_nt: TGTGCCAGCAGTGAGAGGGATGGAAACATTCAGTACTTC
d_call: TRBD1; clone_size: few; v_call: TRBV7-2; j_call: TRBJ1-1; cdr3_aa: CASSSPDRGAFF; cdr3_nt: TGTGCCAGCAGCTCCCCGGACAGGGGAGCTTTCTTT
d_call: NA; clone_size: few; v_call: TRBV30; j_call: TRBJ1-1; cdr3_aa: CAWSTTPGQRNTEAFF; cdr3_nt: TGTGCCTGGAGCACGACACCGGGACAAAGGAACACTGAAGCTTTCTTT